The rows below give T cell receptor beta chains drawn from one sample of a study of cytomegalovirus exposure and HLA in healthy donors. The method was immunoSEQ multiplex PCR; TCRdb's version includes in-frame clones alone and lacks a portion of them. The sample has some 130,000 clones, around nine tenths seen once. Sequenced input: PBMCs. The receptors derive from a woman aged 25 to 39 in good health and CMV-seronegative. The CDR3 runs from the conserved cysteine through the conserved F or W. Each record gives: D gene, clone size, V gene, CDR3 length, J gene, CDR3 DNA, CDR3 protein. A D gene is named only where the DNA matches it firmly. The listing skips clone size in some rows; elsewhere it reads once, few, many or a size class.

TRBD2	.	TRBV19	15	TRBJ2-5	TGTGCCAGTCAGACTAGCGGCCAATCAGGGGAGACCCAGTACTTC	CASQTSGQSGETQYF
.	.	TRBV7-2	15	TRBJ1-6	TGTGCCAGCAGCTTCCCGCGGGGACATAATTCACCCCTCCACTTT	CASSFPRGHNSPLHF
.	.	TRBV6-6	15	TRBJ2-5	TGTGCCAGCAGTCCTCAGCGGGCGCTTAGGGAGACCCAGTACTTC	CASSPQRALRETQYF
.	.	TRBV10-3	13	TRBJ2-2	TGTGCCGGCTCCGGGGTTAACACCGGGGAGCTGTTTTTT	CAGSGVNTGELFF
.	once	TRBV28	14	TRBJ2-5	TGTGCCAGCAGTTTACTAGGCCGCGCGGAGACCCAGTACTTC	CASSLLGRAETQYF
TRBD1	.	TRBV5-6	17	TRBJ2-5	TGTGCCAGCAGCTTGGGTTGGACAGGGCTTGGTAGGGAGACCCAGTACTTC	CASSLGWTGLGRETQYF
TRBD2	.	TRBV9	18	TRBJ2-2	TGTGCCAGCAGCGTAGATGCCCTGGCGGGGGGTTTCACCGGGGAGCTGTTTTTT	CASSVDALAGGFTGELFF
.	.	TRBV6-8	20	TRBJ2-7	TGTGCCAGCAGTTACTCGATGGGACAGGGGCTAGCGGGGGACCCATGCGAGCAGTACTTC	CASSYSMGQGLAGDPCEQYF
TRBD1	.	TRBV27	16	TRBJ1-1	TGTGCCAGCAGTTTATATTGGGGGACAGGGAACACTGAAGCTTTCTTT	CASSLYWGTGNTEAFF
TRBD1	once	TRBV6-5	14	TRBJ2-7	TGTGCCAGCAGTAACCGGGACAGTCAGCTCAAGCAGTACTTC	CASSNRDSQLKQYF
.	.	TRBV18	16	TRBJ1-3	TGTGCCAGCTCACCAATGGGCGTCGGCGCCGGAAACACCATATATTTT	CASSPMGVGAGNTIYF
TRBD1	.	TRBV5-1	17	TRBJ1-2	TGCGCCAGCAGCTTGGTGTCAGGGGGCTCTTATGGTGATGGCTACACCTTC	CASSLVSGGSYGDGYTF
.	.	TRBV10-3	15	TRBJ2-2	TGTGCCATCAGAACGGGACAACAGAACACCGGGGAGCTGTTTTTT	CAIRTGQQNTGELFF
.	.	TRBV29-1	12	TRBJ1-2	TGCAGCGTTGAAGGCGGAAGGAATGGCTACACCTTC	CSVEGGRNGYTF
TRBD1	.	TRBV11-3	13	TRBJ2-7	TGTGCCAGCAGAAAACAGGGGGGCCACGAGCAGTACTTC	CASRKQGGHEQYF
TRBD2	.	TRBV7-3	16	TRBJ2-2	TGTGCCAGCAGCCCAAGGACTAGACAAAACACCGGGGAGCTGTTTTTT	CASSPRTRQNTGELFF
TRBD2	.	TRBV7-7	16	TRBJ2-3	TGTGCTAGCAGCTTTGGGGGAGGGGTAAGGGGAGATACGCAGTATTTT	CASSFGGGVRGDTQYF
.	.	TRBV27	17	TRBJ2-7	TGTGCCAGAAAGCCCGAGTCCGGGACACATCCCTCGGGCGAGCAGTACTTC	CARKPESGTHPSGEQYF
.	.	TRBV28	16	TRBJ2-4	TGTGCCAGCAGTTTATTTATAGGGGTAGCCAAAAACATTCAGTACTTC	CASSLFIGVAKNIQYF
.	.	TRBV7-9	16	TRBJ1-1	TGTGCCAGCAGCTCGCGCCCCGGGAGCGGCAGCTCTGAAGCTTTCTTT	CASSSRPGSGSSEAFF
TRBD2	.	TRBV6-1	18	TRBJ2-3	TGTGCCAGCAGTGAAGCAATAGCGGGGGGGTTGAGCACAGATACGCAGTATTTT	CASSEAIAGGLSTDTQYF
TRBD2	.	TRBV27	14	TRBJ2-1	TGTGCCAGCAAGGCGGGAGGGCCTTGGAATGAGCAGTTCTTC	CASKAGGPWNEQFF
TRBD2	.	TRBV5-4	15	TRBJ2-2	TGTGCCAGCAGACCCGGGACTAGCGGGACCGGGGAGCTGTTTTTT	CASRPGTSGTGELFF
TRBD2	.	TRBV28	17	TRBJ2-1	TGTGCCAGCAGTTTATTATCGGCGGGAGGGACCGACAATGAGCAGTTCTTC	CASSLLSAGGTDNEQFF
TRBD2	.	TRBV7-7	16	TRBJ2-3	TGTGCTAGCAGCCCCGGACTAGCGGGAGTAACAGATACGCAGTATTTT	CASSPGLAGVTDTQYF
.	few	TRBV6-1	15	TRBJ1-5	TGTGCCAGCAGTGTCCAGGGGTCAGGTATCAGCCCCCAGCATTTT	CASSVQGSGISPQHF
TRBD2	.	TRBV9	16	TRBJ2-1	TGTGCCAGCAGCGATGGACTAGCGGTCGCCTACAATGAGCAGTTCTTC	CASSDGLAVAYNEQFF
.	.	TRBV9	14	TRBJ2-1	TGTGCCAGCAGTCAAGCGGACCCATACAATGAGCAGTTCTTC	CASSQADPYNEQFF
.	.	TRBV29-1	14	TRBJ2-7	TGCAGCGTTGAAGGTGTGGGTAGCGCCTACGAGCAGTACTTC	CSVEGVGSAYEQYF
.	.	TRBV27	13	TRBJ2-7	TGTGCCAGCAGGAGTCTCGGAGCCTACGAGCAGTACTTC	CASRSLGAYEQYF
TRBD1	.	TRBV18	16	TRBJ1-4	TGTGCCAGCTCGTCTCCCCCCGGACAGGGGAATGAAAAACTGTTTTTT	CASSSPPGQGNEKLFF
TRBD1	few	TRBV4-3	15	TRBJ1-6	TGCGCCAGCAGCCAACTGGGGCAGGGGGATTCACCCCTCCACTTT	CASSQLGQGDSPLHF
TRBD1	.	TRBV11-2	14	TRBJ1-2	TGTGCCAGCAGCTTAGGGGACAGAGTCTATGGCTACACCTTC	CASSLGDRVYGYTF
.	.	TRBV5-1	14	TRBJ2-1	TGCGCCAGCATCCCAGGGGCACACTCCGATGAGCAGTTCTTC	CASIPGAHSDEQFF
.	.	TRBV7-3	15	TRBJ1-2	TGTGCCAGCAGCTTAACCGGAAGAGAAGGGGATGGCTACACCTTC	CASSLTGREGDGYTF
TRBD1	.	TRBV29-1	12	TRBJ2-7	TGCAGCGTTGTAGACAGGGCCTACGAGCAGTACTTC	CSVVDRAYEQYF
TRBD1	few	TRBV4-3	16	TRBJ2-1	TGCGCCAGCAGCCAAGAGGGGACAGGCCGTGAGCGTGAGCAGTTCTTC	CASSQEGTGREREQFF
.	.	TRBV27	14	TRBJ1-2	TGTGCCAGCAGCCTAGGGGATAGCAACTATGGCTACACCTTC	CASSLGDSNYGYTF
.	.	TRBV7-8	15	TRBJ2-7	TGTGCCAGCAGACAGAACCGGGACAAGGCAGGAGAGCAGTACTTC	CASRQNRDKAGEQYF
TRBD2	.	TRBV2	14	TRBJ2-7	TGTGCCAGCAGTGATGGTAGCGGGACCTACGAGCAGTACTTC	CASSDGSGTYEQYF
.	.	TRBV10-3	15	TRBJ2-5	TGTGCCATCAGTCTGAACCGGGACTCCCAAGAGACCCAGTACTTC	CAISLNRDSQETQYF
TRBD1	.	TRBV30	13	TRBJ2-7	TGTGCCTGGAGTGTAGGGACAGGGAGTTGGCAGTACTTC	CAWSVGTGSWQYF
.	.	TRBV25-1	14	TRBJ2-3	TGTGCCAGCATTGCCCAGGGGACCCCAGATACGCAGTATTTT	CASIAQGTPDTQYF
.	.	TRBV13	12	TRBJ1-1	TGTGCCAGCGGTACTAGTCGCACTGAAGCTTTCTTT	CASGTSRTEAFF
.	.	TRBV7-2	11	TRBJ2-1	TGTGCCAGCAGCTTACTAAATGAGCAGTTCTTC	CASSLLNEQFF